This T cell receptor beta chain was identified during a study of cytomegalovirus exposure and HLA in healthy donors. Whole-study results and caveats: Analyzed later, association rates of TCRs varied across HLA loci, with DRB1 most and HLA-C fewest. V- and J-gene trimming of TCR beta was linked (in a later analysis) to a missense DCLRE1C variant. Roughly even sequencing depth across donors was the assumption behind the presence/absence analyses.

With 0 bases removed from V and 6 bases from J, the gap between germline ends came to 14 bases. There are 16 residues in the CDR3. Germline V gives CDR1 SGHTA, CDR2 FQGNSA. A note on this clone: Its antigen is not identified.

Both 60 Vbeta primers and 13 Jbeta primers went into the PCR. The data were produced by immunoSEQ multiplex PCR, yet TCRdb's version contains in-frame clones alone and is incomplete. The table shows roughly 120,000 clones, with about three quarters occurring only once. Sequencing used PBMCs. The clonotype originates from a middle-aged woman in good health and CMV-seropositive. The rearrangement links TRBV7-2 to TRBJ2-2; D possibly corresponds to TRBD2 (6 bases). For the CDR3, the DNA is TGTGCCAGCAGCTTAGCGGCAGGGAGGAGGTCCGGGGAGCTGTTTTTT. Protein: CASSLAAGRRSGELFF.